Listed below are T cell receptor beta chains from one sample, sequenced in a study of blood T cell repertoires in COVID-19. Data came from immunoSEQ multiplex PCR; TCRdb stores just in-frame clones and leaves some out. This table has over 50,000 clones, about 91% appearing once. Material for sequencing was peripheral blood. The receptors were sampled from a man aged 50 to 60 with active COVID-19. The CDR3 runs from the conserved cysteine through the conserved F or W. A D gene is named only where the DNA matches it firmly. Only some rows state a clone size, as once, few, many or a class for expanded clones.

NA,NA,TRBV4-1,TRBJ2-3,TGCGCCAGCAGCCAAGGTTTAAGATTTGCAGGGATTCCAGATACGCAGTATTTT,CASSQGLRFAGIPDTQYF
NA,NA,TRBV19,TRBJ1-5,TGTGCCAGTAAGGCGGGGAATAGCAATCAGCCCCAGCATTTT,CASKAGNSNQPQHF
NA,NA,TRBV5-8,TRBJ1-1,TGTGCCAGCAGCTTCCGGCCCGGGACTGAAGCTTTCTTT,CASSFRPGTEAFF
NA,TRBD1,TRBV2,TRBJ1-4,TGTGCCAGCAGTGAAGAAGGGACAGGGAATGAAAAACTGTTTTTT,CASSEEGTGNEKLFF
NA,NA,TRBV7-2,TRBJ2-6,TGTGCCAGCAGCGCACAGGTAACCTCTGGGGCCAACGTCCTGACTTTC,CASSAQVTSGANVLTF
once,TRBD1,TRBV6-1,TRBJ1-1,TGTGCCAGCAGTGAGACTGGGACAGGGGGCCGATGGAGCACTGAAGCTTTCTTT,CASSETGTGGRWSTEAFF
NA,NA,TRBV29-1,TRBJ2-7,TGCAGCGTAACGCCCGAATCGGGGGTATCCTACGAGCAGTACTTC,CSVTPESGVSYEQYF
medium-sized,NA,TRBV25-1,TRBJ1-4,TGTGCCAGCAGTGAATATGGGCAACCCCACGAAAAACTGTTTTTT,CASSEYGQPHEKLFF
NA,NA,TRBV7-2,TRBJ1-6,TGTGCCAGCAGACTCCCCACAGGGAATTCACCCCTCCACTTT,CASRLPTGNSPLHF
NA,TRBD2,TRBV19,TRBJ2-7,TGTGCCAGTAGTCTTTCGACTAGCGGGTACGAGCAGTACTTC,CASSLSTSGYEQYF